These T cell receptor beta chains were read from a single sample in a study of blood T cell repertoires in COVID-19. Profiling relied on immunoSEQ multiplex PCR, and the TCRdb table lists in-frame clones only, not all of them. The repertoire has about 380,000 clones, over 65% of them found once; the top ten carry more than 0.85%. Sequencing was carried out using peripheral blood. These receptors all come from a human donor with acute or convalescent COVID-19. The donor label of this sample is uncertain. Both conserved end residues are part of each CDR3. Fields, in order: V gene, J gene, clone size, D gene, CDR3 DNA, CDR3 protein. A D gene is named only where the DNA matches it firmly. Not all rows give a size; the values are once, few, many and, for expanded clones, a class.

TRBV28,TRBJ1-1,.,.,TGTGCCAGCACCACCCGGACACCCCCCGAAGCTTTCTTT,CASTTRTPPEAFF
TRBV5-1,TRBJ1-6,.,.,TGCGCCAGCAGCTTGGGGGGACATACCCGGGGATATAATTCACCCCTCCACTTT,CASSLGGHTRGYNSPLHF
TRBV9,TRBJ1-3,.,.,TGTGCCAGCAAAGCTACGTCGACAGGAGACTCTGGAAACACCATATATTTT,CASKATSTGDSGNTIYF
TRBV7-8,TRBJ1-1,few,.,TGTGCCAGCAGCTTAGAGGGCAGGGGGAACACTGAAGCTTTCTTT,CASSLEGRGNTEAFF
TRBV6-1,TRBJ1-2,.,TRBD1,TGTGCCAGCAGTGAACAGGGGGACGGCTATGGCTACACCTTC,CASSEQGDGYGYTF
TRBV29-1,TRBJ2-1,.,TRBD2,TGCAGCGCCGGGGGGACTAGCGGGTGGGGTGAGCAGTTCTTC,CSAGGTSGWGEQFF
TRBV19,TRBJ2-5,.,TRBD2,TGTGCCAGTAGTTGGGCTAGCGGGAGATATCAAGAGACCCAGTACTTC,CASSWASGRYQETQYF
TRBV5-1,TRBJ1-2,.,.,TGCGCCAGCAGCTTGAATGACAGGCGAGACACCTATGGCTACACCTTC,CASSLNDRRDTYGYTF
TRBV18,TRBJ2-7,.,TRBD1,TGTGCCAGCTCACAAGGACAGGGGGCGGAAGAGCAGTACTTC,CASSQGQGAEEQYF
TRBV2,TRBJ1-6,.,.,TGTGCCAGCAGTGAAAGAGGCAGCCGGGGTCTCGGACCCCTCCACTTT,CASSERGSRGLGPLHF
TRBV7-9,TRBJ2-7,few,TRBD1,TGTGCCAGCAGCTTAGCGGACAGGGAGGAGGACGAGCAGTACTTC,CASSLADREEDEQYF
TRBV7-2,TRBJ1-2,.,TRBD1,TGTGCCAGCAGCTTAGTAGCCACAGGGGGGAACTATGGCTACACCTTC,CASSLVATGGNYGYTF
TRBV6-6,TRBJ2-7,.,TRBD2,TGTGCCAGCCAAGGGACTAGCGGGAGGAAGGCTTGGGAGCAGTACTTC,CASQGTSGRKAWEQYF
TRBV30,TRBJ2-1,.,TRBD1,TGTGCCTGGAGTGAAGTGGGGACAGGGACCTACAATGAGCAGTTCTTC,CAWSEVGTGTYNEQFF
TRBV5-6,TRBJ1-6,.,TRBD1,TGTGCCAGCAGCTTCTACAGGGGGAGGACACCCCTCCACTTT,CASSFYRGRTPLHF
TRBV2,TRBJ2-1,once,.,TGTGCCAGCAGTGAGCCGGGGGACGACAATGAGCAGTTCTTC,CASSEPGDDNEQFF
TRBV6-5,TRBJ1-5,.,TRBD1,TGTGCCAGCGTCGGGGGACAGCTCCATCAGCCCCAGCATTTT,CASVGGQLHQPQHF
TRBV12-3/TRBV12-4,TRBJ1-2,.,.,TGTGCCAGCAGTTTGGCCGGGGGTGGCTACACCTTC,CASSLAGGGYTF
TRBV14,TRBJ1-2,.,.,TGTGCCAGCAGCCAAGCAGGGTATGCCGACTATGGCTACACCTTC,CASSQAGYADYGYTF
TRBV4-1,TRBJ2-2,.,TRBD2,TGCGCCAGCAGCCAAGTAGTTAGCGGGAGCACCGGGGAGCTGTTTTTT,CASSQVVSGSTGELFF
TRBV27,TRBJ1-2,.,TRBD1,TGTGCCAGCACGCAGAAGGGGGCCGGGGGGGCTGGCTACACCTTC,CASTQKGAGGAGYTF
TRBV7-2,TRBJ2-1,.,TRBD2,TGTGCCAGCAGTACTAGCGGATTTGTCGATGAGCAGTTCTTC,CASSTSGFVDEQFF
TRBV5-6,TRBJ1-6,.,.,TGTGCCAGCAGCTTGCTGGACAGCAAAAATTCACCCCTCCACTTT,CASSLLDSKNSPLHF
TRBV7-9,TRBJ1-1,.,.,TGTGCCAGCGAGGAACCCGAAGCTTTCTTT,CASEEPEAFF
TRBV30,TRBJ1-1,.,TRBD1,TGTGCCTGGAATCGGGACAGGGCTAAGCCCTCGGACACTGAAGCTTTCTTT,CAWNRDRAKPSDTEAFF
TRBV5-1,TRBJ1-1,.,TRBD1,TGCGCCAGCAGCGCGACAGGGGGCGGTTTGAACACTGAAGCTTTCTTT,CASSATGGGLNTEAFF
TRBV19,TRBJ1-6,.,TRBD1,TGTGCCAGTGTGGGCAGGGACAGATCACCCCTCCACTTT,CASVGRDRSPLHF
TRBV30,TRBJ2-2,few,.,TGTGCCTGGAGTGTCTATGGGAGGAACGGGGAGCTGTTTTTT,CAWSVYGRNGELFF